This entry describes one T cell receptor beta chain. These data are taken from a study of blood T cell repertoires in COVID-19. The V and J ends lost 4 bases and 5 bases respectively, with 17 bases between them. Germline V gives CDR1 MNHEY, CDR2 SVGEGT. The CDR3 is 15 residues long. Profiling relied on immunoSEQ multiplex PCR, and the TCRdb table lists in-frame clones only, not all of them. This sample has hundreds of thousands of clones, with around 87% found just once. Sequenced sample: peripheral blood. This clonotype was sampled from a woman in her fifties or sixties with COVID-19, enrolled during active disease. The chain links TRBV6-2 or TRBV6-3 to TRBJ1-2; D is ambiguous. CDR3 sequence reads: CASSLRVSGGYGYTF. CDR3 sequence (DNA): TGTGCCAGCAGTTTGAGAGTCTCTGGAGGATATGGCTACACCTTC.